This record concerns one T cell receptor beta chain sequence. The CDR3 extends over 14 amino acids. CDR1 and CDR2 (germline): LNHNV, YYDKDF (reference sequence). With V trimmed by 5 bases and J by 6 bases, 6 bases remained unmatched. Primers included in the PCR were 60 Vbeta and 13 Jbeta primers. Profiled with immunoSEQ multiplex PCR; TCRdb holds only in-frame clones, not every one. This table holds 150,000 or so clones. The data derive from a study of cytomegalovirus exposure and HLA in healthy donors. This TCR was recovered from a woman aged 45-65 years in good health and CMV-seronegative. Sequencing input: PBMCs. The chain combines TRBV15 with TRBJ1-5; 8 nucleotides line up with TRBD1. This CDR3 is CATSPDRAGQPQHF. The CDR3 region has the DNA TGTGCCACCAGCCCGGACAGGGCAGGTCAGCCCCAGCATTTT.